This T cell receptor (beta chain) was sequenced for a study of OX40 agonist ivuxolimab in advanced cancers. Study-level information: Across the patients, intravenous ivuxolimab was delivered every 2 weeks at 0.01 to 10 mg/kg. Study-wide points: Specificity for antigen went undetermined in the expanded peripheral T cells. Relative to CD4+, CD8+ T cells held more expanded clones on average.

Some clones are missing from TCRdb's copy, which holds only in-frame ones; the method was immunoSEQ multiplex PCR. The sample lists 55,000 to 70,000 clones; just over 85% were seen once. To note about this clone: The antigen is undetermined.

CDR1 and CDR2 (germline): SGHVS, FNYEAQ. The CDR3 sequence is 15 residues long. V was cut by 1 base and J by 4 bases, with 12 bases left in between. The input for sequencing was CD4+ or CD8+ T cells sorted from blood, taken in a trial of the OX40 agonist ivuxolimab. V and J are TRBV7-6 and TRBJ2-3; D is perhaps TRBD1 or TRBD2 (5 bases each). This TCR came from an adult with an advanced solid tumor such as melanoma, head and neck, liver or kidney cancer. CDR3 protein: CASSLVPGTPDTQYF. CDR3 nucleotide sequence: TGTGCCAGCAGCTTAGTGCCGGGGACCCCAGATACGCAGTATTTT. The full variable domain, with the rest looked up from reference TRBV7-6 and TRBJ2-3, is GAGVSQSPRYKVTKRGQDVALRCDPISGHVSLYWYRQALGQGPEFLTYFNYEAQQDKSGLPNDRFSAERPEGSISTLTIQRTEQRDSAMYRCASSLVPGTPDTQYFGPGTRLTVL.